Shown below are 32 T cell receptor beta chains from a single sample sequenced in a study of blood T cell repertoires in COVID-19. TCRdb keeps only in-frame clones here, not all; method: immunoSEQ multiplex PCR. The repertoire holds about 33,000 clones, with 87% as singletons. Sequenced: peripheral blood. These receptors came from a man in his 60s with acute or convalescent COVID-19.

In its sample, this clone was seen once. The chain joins TRBV5-1 to TRBJ2-1; D is ambiguous. V lost 1 base to trimming and J lost 6 bases, with 17 bases between them. The CDR3 sequence is 16 residues long. Germline V CDR1 and CDR2: SGHRS, YFSETQ. The CDR3 DNA reads as TGCGCCAGCAGCTTGAGTACTAACTTAATGGGCAATGAGCAGTTCTTC. Amino acid sequence: CASSLSTNLMGNEQFF.

This chain joins TRBV27 and TRBJ1-1, with D unresolved. The CDR3 totals 17 residues. Germline V gives CDR1 MNHEY, CDR2 SMNVEV (reference sequence). The germline V and J ends were trimmed by 3 bases and 1 base, with 18 bases remaining between them. For the CDR3, the DNA is TGTGCCAGCAGTTTGGGAGCTGGCCGGCCTCCGAACACTGAAGCTTTCTTT. The encoded protein is CASSLGAGRPPNTEAFF.

This clone was observed once. V usage is TRBV6-2 or TRBV6-3 and J usage is TRBJ2-1; weak D call: TRBD2 (6 bases). The CDR3 spans 13 residues. Looked up from germline, CDR1 is MNHEY and CDR2 is SVGEGT. The germline V and J ends were trimmed by 4 bases and 10 bases, with 14 bases remaining between them. In nucleotides, the CDR3 is TGTGCCAGCAGTTTTAGCGGAGTCGGGGAGCAGTTCTTC. Encoded protein: CASSFSGVGEQFF.

This clone has more than one count but fewer than ten. V is TRBV11-3 and J is TRBJ1-5, with D perhaps TRBD1 (5 bases). The germline V gene encodes CDR1 SGHNT and CDR2 YENEEA. The CDR3 runs to 18 residues. V was shortened by 10 bases and J by 1 base, with 26 bases between the two germline ends. CDR3 residues: CATQDRGLQQRSNQPQHF. In DNA form, the CDR3 reads TGTGCCACTCAAGATAGGGGACTCCAACAAAGAAGCAATCAGCCCCAGCATTTT.

The gene calls are TRBV28 and TRBJ2-2; 8 nucleotides align to TRBD2. V shed 5 bases and J 4 bases; nucleotides not matched to a gene: 9. CDR1 is MDHEN, CDR2 SYDVKM, per germline. CDR3 length: 16 amino acids. In DNA form, the CDR3 reads TGTGCCAGCAGTGCCGGCGGCGGGAGGACCACCGGGGAGCTGTTTTTT. Translating gives CASSAGGGRTTGELFF.

The chain links TRBV27 to TRBJ2-5; 7 positions agree with TRBD2. CDR1 and CDR2 from the germline V gene are MNHEY and SMNVEV (reference sequence). The CDR3 totals 12 residues. CDR3 protein: CASGAYRETQYF. CDR3 DNA sequence: TGTGCGAGCGGGGCCTACCGGGAGACCCAGTACTTC.

This clone was recorded only once. This rearrangement joins TRBV5-1 to TRBJ2-1, with TRBD2 matching 13 bases. The CDR3 has 15 residues. CDR1 SGHRS and CDR2 YFSETQ come from the germline V gene. Trimming at V came to 4 bases and at J to 8 bases, leaving 6 bases not matched to a gene. The CDR3 region is CASSPGLAGFDEQFF. The DNA for the CDR3 is TGCGCCAGCAGCCCGGGACTAGCGGGATTTGATGAGCAGTTCTTC.

The table lists this clone with a count of one. The chain links TRBV2 to TRBJ2-5, with D perhaps assigned TRBD1 or TRBD2 (5 bases each). The CDR3 spans 16 residues. Trimming shortened V by 5 bases and J by 4 bases, and 20 bases separated the two germline ends. The germline gives CDR1 SNHLY, CDR2 FYNNEI. DNA of the CDR3: TGTGCCAGCAGTAAAGACAGCTACGGGATGGGAGAGACCCAGTACTTC. Translated, it gives CASSKDSYGMGETQYF.

The chain links TRBV5-1 to TRBJ1-1; D unclear. Trimming took 6 bases from V and 0 from J, leaving 27 bases between them. CDR3 size: 19 residues. Germline CDR1 reads SGHRS; CDR2 reads YFSETQ. CDR3 sequence: CASNGPALTDGDLNTEAFF. CDR3 in DNA: TGCGCCAGCAACGGTCCCGCCCTAACAGACGGGGATTTGAACACTGAAGCTTTCTTT.

The chain joins TRBV27 to TRBJ2-3; TRBD2 is a possible D gene (6 bases). The V gene lost 7 bases and the J gene lost 2 bases, with 13 bases spanning the gap. The CDR3 has 14 amino acids. Germline lookup yields CDR1 MNHEY and CDR2 SMNVEV (reference sequence). CDR3 DNA sequence: TGTGCCAGCACCCGCAGCGGGTACACAGATACGCAGTATTTT. Translated, it gives CASTRSGYTDTQYF.

The chain is built from TRBV7-9 and TRBJ2-5, with TRBD1 as a possible D gene (5 bases). CDR3 length: 12 amino acids. V was shortened by 5 bases and J by 6 bases, with 10 bases between the two germline ends. Germline V gene sequence: CDR1 SEHNR, CDR2 FQNEAQ (reference sequence). The chain's CDR3 is CASSPDSKTQYF. In DNA form, the CDR3 reads TGTGCCAGCAGCCCAGACAGTAAGACCCAGTACTTC.

The chain carries TRBV13 and TRBJ2-3, with 14 bases that match TRBD2. This CDR3 spans 16 amino acids. Trimming at V came to 4 bases and at J to 3 bases, leaving 3 bases not matched to a gene. Germline CDR1 is PRHDT and CDR2 is FYEKMQ (reference sequence). Written as DNA, the CDR3 is TGTGCCAGCAGCTACGGGACTAGCGGGAGAACAGATACGCAGTATTTT. Translated: CASSYGTSGRTDTQYF.

The chain couples TRBV7-9 to TRBJ2-3; possible D gene TRBD2, 6 bases. The CDR3 extends over 13 amino acids. Germline lookup yields CDR1 SEHNR and CDR2 FQNEAQ (reference sequence). The V gene lost 4 bases and the J gene lost 10 bases, with 15 bases spanning the gap. CDR3 DNA sequence: TGTGCCAGCAGCTCGCGGGAAGGTAGGCCGCAGTATTTT. Protein product: CASSSREGRPQYF.

This clone was observed a single time. The chain joins TRBV28 to TRBJ1-2; 7 bases line up with TRBD1. V dropped 3 bases and J dropped 4; count of bases not matched to a gene: 5. Germline-derived CDR1 and CDR2 are MDHEN and SYDVKM. The CDR3 runs to 14 residues. The CDR3 is CASSFRGAGYGYTF. The CDR3 nucleotides are TGTGCCAGCAGTTTCAGGGGGGCGGGCTATGGCTACACCTTC.

This rearrangement joins TRBV29-1 to TRBJ2-1; 13 bases align to TRBD2. Germline-derived CDR1 and CDR2 are SQVTM and ANQGSEA. The CDR3 consists of 15 residues. V lost 6 bases, J lost 3 bases, and 5 bases stayed unmatched. The CDR3 here is CSVEGLAGIYNEQFF. The CDR3 nucleotides are TGCAGCGTCGAGGGACTAGCGGGGATCTACAATGAGCAGTTCTTC.

The chain joins TRBV6-5 to TRBJ2-5; TRBD1 matches at 8 bases. This CDR3 spans 14 amino acids. V was pared by 5 bases and J by 5 bases, with 7 bases of the junction left unmatched. Germline-derived CDR1 and CDR2 are MNHEY and SVGAGI. CDR3 nucleotides: TGTGCCAGCAGTAAGACGACAGGGGTGGAGACCCAGTACTTC. This sequence encodes CASSKTTGVETQYF.

V gene TRBV30 combines with J gene TRBJ1-1, with TRBD1 as a possible D gene (6 bases). The CDR3 length is 14 residues. CDR1 is GTSNPN and CDR2 is SVGIG in the germline V gene (reference sequence). V was pared by 4 bases and J by 0 bases, with 12 bases between. CDR3 protein: CAWNHRDMNTEAFF. The DNA for the CDR3 is TGTGCCTGGAACCACCGGGACATGAACACTGAAGCTTTCTTT.

The chain links TRBV2 to TRBJ2-2, with 12 positions matching TRBD2. CDR3 length equals 16 residues. Trimming at V came to 6 bases and at J to 6 bases, leaving 8 bases not matched to a gene. Germline V CDR1 and CDR2: SNHLY, FYNNEI. The CDR3 region is CASSLTSGRRSGELFF. The CDR3 bases are TGTGCCAGCAGCCTAACTAGCGGGAGGAGGTCCGGGGAGCTGTTTTTT.

The chain has TRBV5-5 and TRBJ1-1; D gene ambiguous. The CDR3 consists of 13 residues. Germline assignment: CDR1 SGHKS and CDR2 YYEKEE (reference sequence). V lost 0 bases and J 5 bases, leaving 8 bases between the germline ends. DNA of the CDR3: TGTGCCAGCAGCTTGGCTGAGGGAACTGAAGCTTTCTTT. This translates into CASSLAEGTEAFF.

The genes are TRBV18 and TRBJ2-1; 8 positions match TRBD2. The V segment lost 6 bases and the J segment 5 bases; nucleotides outside the gene matches: 3. The CDR3 spans 13 residues. Germline V lookup: CDR1 KGHSH, CDR2 LQKENI. CDR3 nucleotides: TGTGCCAGCTCCGGACTAGCACACAATGAGCAGTTCTTC. The encoded protein is CASSGLAHNEQFF.

This clone was seen a handful of times. The V and J genes are TRBV15 and TRBJ2-2; 7 bases agree with TRBD2. V dropped 6 bases and J dropped 4; count of bases not matched to a gene: 8. Looked up from germline, CDR1 is LNHNV and CDR2 is YYDKDF (reference sequence). The CDR3 runs 15 residues. CDR3 loop: CATRMKREGTGELFF. CDR3 nucleotides: TGTGCCACCAGAATGAAAAGGGAGGGCACCGGGGAGCTGTTTTTT.

The chain links TRBV6-5 to TRBJ1-1, with D unclear. Germline V lookup: CDR1 MNHEY, CDR2 SVGAGI. V lost 4 bases to trimming and J lost 6 bases, with 6 bases between them. This CDR3 contains 11 residues. DNA for the CDR3: TGTGCCAGCAGTTCCTTCGCTGAAGCTTTCTTT. This sequence encodes CASSSFAEAFF.

The chain joins TRBV28 to TRBJ1-5, with D possibly matching TRBD1 (5 bases). CDR3 length: 15 residues. Germline V gene sequence: CDR1 MDHEN, CDR2 SYDVKM. Trimming took 3 bases from V and 3 from J, leaving 12 bases between them. For the CDR3, the DNA is TGTGCCAGCAGTTTGTGGCAGGGTCACAATCAGCCCCAGCATTTT. This sequence encodes CASSLWQGHNQPQHF.

V and J are TRBV11-3 and TRBJ1-1; D is perhaps TRBD1 (6 bases). This CDR3 is 15 amino acids long. V was clipped by 2 bases and J by 0 bases, with 10 bases between them. CDR1 SGHNT and CDR2 YENEEA come from the germline V gene. CDR3 residues: CASSLTGQLNTEAFF. The CDR3 DNA sequence: TGTGCCAGCAGCTTAACAGGACAGTTGAACACTGAAGCTTTCTTT.

CDR3 loop: CASSPARGTYEQYF. The CDR3 coding sequence is TGTGCCAGTAGTCCGGCCCGGGGAACCTACGAGCAGTACTTC. The chain employs TRBV19 and TRBJ2-7; the D gene is possibly TRBD2 (5 bases). The CDR3 extends over 14 amino acids. V was shortened by 5 bases and J by 2 bases, with 13 bases between the two germline ends. Germline-derived CDR1 and CDR2 are LNHDA and SQIVND (reference sequence). The full variable domain, with the rest looked up from reference TRBV19 and TRBJ2-7, is DGGITQSPKYLFRKEGQNVTLSCEQNLNHDAMYWYRQDPGQGLRLIYYSQIVNDFQKGDIAEGYSVSREKKESFPLTVTSAQKNPTAFYLCASSPARGTYEQYFGPGTRLTVT.

The J gene is TRBJ1-2, the V gene TRBV7-2; D not certain. The germline CDR1 and CDR2 sequences are SGHTA and FQGNSA. Between the trimmed V and J ends, which lost 5 bases and 12 bases, there was a span of 13 bases. The CDR3 loop spans 11 amino acids. The CDR3 spells CASSANSVNTF. The CDR3 region has the DNA TGTGCCAGCAGCGCAAATTCAGTGAACACCTTC.

This clone has a single count. CDR3 loop: CASSLFLAGIETQYF. The DNA for the CDR3 is TGCGCCAGCAGCTTGTTCCTAGCGGGAATAGAGACCCAGTACTTC. V and J are TRBV5-1 and TRBJ2-5; 9 nucleotides align to TRBD2. The CDR3 sequence is 15 residues long. V shed 1 base, J shed 4 bases, and the junction held 5 bases outside the gene matches. Germline V gene data show CDR1 as SGHRS and CDR2 as YFSETQ.

The V gene is TRBV3-1 (or the pseudogene TRBV3-2), the J gene TRBJ2-4, with 11 bases fitting TRBD2. This CDR3 has 16 residues. The ends lost 10 bases at V and 3 bases at J; junction bases unmatched: 11. Germline values: CDR1 LGHDT, CDR2 YNNKEL (reference sequence). Here the CDR3 DNA reads TGTGCCACGGAGATAGCGGGAGGGGGCGGCAAAAACATTCAGTACTTC. Its protein product is CATEIAGGGGKNIQYF.

The V gene is TRBV5-1, the J gene TRBJ1-6, with D hard to call. The CDR3 sequence is 14 residues long. V was shortened by 0 bases and J by 8 bases, with 9 bases between the two germline ends. Germline-derived CDR1 and CDR2 are SGHRS and YFSETQ. The CDR3 DNA is TGCGCCAGCAGCTTGGAGCGGGGAGATTCACCCCTCCACTTT. Translating gives CASSLERGDSPLHF.

This clone was observed a few times. The chain recombines TRBV6-5 with TRBJ2-4; 8 bases align to TRBD1. The CDR3 has 13 residues. After removal of 4 bases from V and 9 bases from J, the junction contained 5 bases not matched to a gene. CDR1 is MNHEY, CDR2 SVGAGI, per germline. The DNA for the CDR3 is TGTGCCAGCAGTTCTGCAGGGGGCCTCATTCAGTACTTC. It translates to CASSSAGGLIQYF.

The gene calls are TRBV6-5 and TRBJ1-2; weak D call: TRBD1 (5 bases). The V gene's germline CDR1 is MNHEY and CDR2 SVGAGI. Trimming shortened V by 5 bases and J by 6 bases, and 13 bases separated the two germline ends. The length of the CDR3 is 13 residues. The CDR3, as DNA: TGTGCCAGCAGTCTCGAGGGGAGGGATGGCTACACCTTC. It is translated as CASSLEGRDGYTF.

The chain has TRBV9 and TRBJ2-7, with D tentatively TRBD2 (5 bases). The CDR3 is made up of 14 amino acids. CDR1 SGDLS and CDR2 YYNGEE come from the germline V gene. Trimming removed 0 bases from V and 3 bases from J, with 10 bases in between. The CDR3 DNA follows: TGTGCCAGCAGCGTAGGGTGGACTCACTACGAGCAGTACTTC. The encoded protein is CASSVGWTHYEQYF.